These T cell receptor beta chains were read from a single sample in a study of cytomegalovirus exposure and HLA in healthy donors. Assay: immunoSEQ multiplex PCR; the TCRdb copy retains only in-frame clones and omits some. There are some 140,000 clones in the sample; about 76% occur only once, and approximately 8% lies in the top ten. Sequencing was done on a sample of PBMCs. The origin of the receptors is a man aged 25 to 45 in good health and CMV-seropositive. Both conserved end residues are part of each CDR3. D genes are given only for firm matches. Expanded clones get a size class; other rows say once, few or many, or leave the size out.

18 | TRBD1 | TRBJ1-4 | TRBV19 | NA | CASSREDRGYATNEKLFF | TGTGCCAGTAGTAGAGAGGACAGGGGTTATGCAACTAATGAAAAACTGTTTTTT
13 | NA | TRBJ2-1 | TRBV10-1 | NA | CASSGYRSNEQFF | TGCGCCAGCAGTGGGTACAGGTCCAATGAGCAGTTCTTC
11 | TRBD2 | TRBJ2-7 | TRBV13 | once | CASSSGGEQYF | TGTGCCAGCAGCTCGGGAGGGGAGCAGTACTTC
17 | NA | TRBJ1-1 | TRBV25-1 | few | CASSDYRAGIMNTEAFF | TGTGCCAGCAGTGATTACCGGGCAGGGATCATGAACACTGAAGCTTTCTTT
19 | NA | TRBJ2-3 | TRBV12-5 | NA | CASGLSLGERVQATDTQYF | TGTGCTAGTGGTTTAAGTTTAGGTGAGCGGGTGCAAGCGACAGATACGCAGTATTTT
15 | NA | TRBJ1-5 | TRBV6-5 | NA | CASSRTGRVNQPQHF | TGTGCCAGCAGTAGAACAGGGAGGGTCAATCAGCCCCAGCATTTT
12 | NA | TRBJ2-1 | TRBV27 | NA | CASALVMYEQFF | TGTGCCAGCGCGTTAGTAATGTATGAGCAGTTCTTC
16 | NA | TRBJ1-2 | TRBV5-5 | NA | CASSLGTFMFNYGYTF | TGTGCCAGCAGCCTCGGGACATTCATGTTTAACTATGGCTACACCTTC
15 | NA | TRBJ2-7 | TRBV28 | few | CASSSPPTSAYEQYF | TGTGCCAGCAGCTCCCCCCCGACTAGTGCCTACGAGCAGTACTTC
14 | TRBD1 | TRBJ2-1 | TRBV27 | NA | CASNSDRGQNEQFF | TGTGCCAGCAACTCGGACAGGGGGCAGAATGAGCAGTTCTTC
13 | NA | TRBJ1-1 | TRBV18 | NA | CASSPPTNTEAFF | TGTGCCAGCTCACCACCGACTAACACTGAAGCTTTCTTT
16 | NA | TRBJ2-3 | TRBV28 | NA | CASSPSRTTGSDTQYF | TGTGCCAGCAGTCCATCTCGGACTACGGGTTCAGATACGCAGTATTTT
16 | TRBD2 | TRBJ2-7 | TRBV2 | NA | CASSGEDWRGKYEQYF | TGTGCCAGCAGCGGGGAGGACTGGCGGGGGAAATACGAGCAGTACTTC
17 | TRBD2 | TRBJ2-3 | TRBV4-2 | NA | CASSPYSGGDGADTQYF | TGTGCCAGCAGCCCCTATAGCGGGGGGGACGGGGCAGATACGCAGTATTTT
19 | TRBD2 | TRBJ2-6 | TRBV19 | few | CASSIGGGSLSSGANVLTF | TGTGCCAGTAGTATTGGCGGGGGGTCATTGAGCTCTGGGGCCAACGTCCTGACTTTC
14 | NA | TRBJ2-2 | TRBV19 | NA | CASSIGVSAGELFF | TGTGCCAGTAGTATTGGTGTGTCGGCCGGGGAGCTGTTTTTT
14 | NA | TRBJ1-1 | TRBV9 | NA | CASSVVMQGTEAFF | TGTGCCAGCAGCGTCGTTATGCAGGGTACTGAAGCTTTCTTT
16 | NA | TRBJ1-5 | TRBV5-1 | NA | CASSLEAGYSNQPQHF | TGCGCCAGCAGCTTGGAGGCGGGATATAGCAATCAGCCCCAGCATTTT
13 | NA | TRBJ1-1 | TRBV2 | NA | CASSGQWNTEAFF | TGTGCCAGCAGCGGTCAATGGAACACTGAAGCTTTCTTT
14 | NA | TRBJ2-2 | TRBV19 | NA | CASMGGGGTGELFF | TGTGCCAGTATGGGGGGTGGGGGCACCGGGGAGCTGTTTTTT
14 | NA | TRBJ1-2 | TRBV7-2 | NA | CASSVRQFNYGYTF | TGTGCCAGCAGCGTAAGACAGTTTAACTATGGCTACACCTTC
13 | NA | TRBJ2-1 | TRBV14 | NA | CASSQEGVNEQFF | TGTGCCAGCAGCCAAGAAGGGGTCAATGAGCAGTTCTTC
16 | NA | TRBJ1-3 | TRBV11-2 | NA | CASSYTGSHSGNTIYF | TGTGCCAGCAGCTATACAGGTTCCCACTCTGGAAACACCATATATTTT
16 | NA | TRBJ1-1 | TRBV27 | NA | CASSLSSLVGSTEAFF | TGTGCCAGCAGTTTATCGTCGCTCGTTGGTAGCACTGAAGCTTTCTTT
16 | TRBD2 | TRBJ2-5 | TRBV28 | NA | CASNGLAGRRGETQYF | TGTGCCAGCAACGGTCTAGCGGGGAGGCGGGGAGAGACCCAGTACTTC
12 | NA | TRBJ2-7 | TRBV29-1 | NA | CSVVGESYEQYF | TGCAGCGTTGTAGGGGAATCCTACGAGCAGTACTTC
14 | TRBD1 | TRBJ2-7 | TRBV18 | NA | CASSPGQGRYEQYF | TGTGCCAGCTCACCGGGACAGGGACGCTACGAGCAGTACTTC
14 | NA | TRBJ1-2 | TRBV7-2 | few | CASSFRQGYYGYTF | TGTGCCAGCAGCTTTAGACAAGGTTACTATGGCTACACCTTC
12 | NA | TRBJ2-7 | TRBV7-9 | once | CASSLPGYEQYF | TGTGCCAGCAGCTTACCGGGCTACGAGCAGTACTTC
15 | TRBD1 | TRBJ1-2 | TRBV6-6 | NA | CASSYSSSPTGPPPF | TGTGCCAGCAGTTACTCGAGCTCCCCGACAGGGCCCCCACCCTTC
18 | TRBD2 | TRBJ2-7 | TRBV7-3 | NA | CASSLTNVLKREPYEQYF | TGTGCCAGCAGCTTAACGAATGTTTTGAAGCGGGAACCCTACGAGCAGTACTTC
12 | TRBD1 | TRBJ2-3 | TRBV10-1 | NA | CASGDRADTQYF | TGCGCCAGCGGGGACAGAGCAGATACGCAGTATTTT
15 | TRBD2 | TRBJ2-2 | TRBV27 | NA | CASNPRGGQGGELFF | TGTGCCAGCAACCCGCGGGGGGGGCAGGGCGGGGAGCTGTTTTTT
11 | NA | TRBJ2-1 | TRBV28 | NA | CASSWGDEQFF | TGTGCCAGCAGTTGGGGCGATGAGCAGTTCTTC
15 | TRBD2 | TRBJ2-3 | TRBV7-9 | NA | CASSALAGGTDTQYF | TGTGCCAGCAGCGCCCTAGCGGGAGGCACAGATACGCAGTATTTT
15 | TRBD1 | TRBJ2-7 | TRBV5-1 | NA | CASSLEQGAHHEQYF | TGCGCCAGCAGCTTGGAACAGGGGGCGCATCACGAGCAGTACTTC
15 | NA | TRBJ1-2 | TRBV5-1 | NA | CASSLPSGRGYGYTF | TGCGCCAGCAGCTTGCCGTCCGGCAGGGGTTATGGCTACACCTTC
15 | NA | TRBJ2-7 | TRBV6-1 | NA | CASSEGRTRDYEQYF | TGTGCCAGCAGTGAAGGAAGAACTCGAGACTACGAGCAGTACTTC
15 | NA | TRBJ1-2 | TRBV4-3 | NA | CASSLSSGSLAGYTF | TGCGCCAGCAGCCTTTCGAGTGGCAGCCTAGCCGGCTACACCTTC
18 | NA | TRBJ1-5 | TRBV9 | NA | CASSVGPEAGHSNQPQHF | TGTGCCAGCAGCGTAGGCCCCGAGGCGGGGCATAGCAATCAGCCCCAGCATTTT
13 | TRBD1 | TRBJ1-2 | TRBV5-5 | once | CASSLRTGFLYTF | TGTGCCAGCAGCTTGAGGACAGGGTTTCTCTACACCTTC
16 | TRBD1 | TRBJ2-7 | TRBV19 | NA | CASSIVSFGTGVEQYF | TGTGCCAGTAGTATAGTCTCTTTCGGGACAGGGGTCGAGCAGTACTTC
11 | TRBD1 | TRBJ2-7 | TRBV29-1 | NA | CSVPTGSEQYF | TGCAGCGTTCCGACAGGGAGCGAGCAGTACTTC
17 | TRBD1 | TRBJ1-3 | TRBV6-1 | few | CASSEPDEWTGGNTIYF | TGTGCCAGCAGTGAACCGGATGAGTGGACAGGGGGAAACACCATATATTTT
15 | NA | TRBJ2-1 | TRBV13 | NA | CASSIRGAPYNEQFF | TGTGCCAGCAGCATCCGGGGGGCCCCCTACAATGAGCAGTTCTTC